The 23 T cell receptor beta chains in this list originate from one sample, sequenced in a study of cytomegalovirus exposure and HLA in healthy donors. Sequencing used immunoSEQ multiplex PCR; TCRdb keeps in-frame clones, though not all of them. In the table there are under 300,000 clones, around 85% of which are singletons. The sequenced sample was PBMCs. Receptor source: a woman younger than 35 in good health and CMV-seronegative.

This chain links TRBV19 with TRBJ2-1; possibly TRBD1 for D (6 bases). V lost 7 bases and J 4 bases, leaving 8 bases between the germline ends. Germline loops: CDR1 LNHDA, CDR2 SQIVND (reference sequence). This CDR3 spans 12 amino acids. The CDR3 here is CASNQGYNEQFF. CDR3 sequence (DNA): TGTGCCAGTAATCAGGGGTACAATGAGCAGTTCTTC.

In its sample, this clone was seen a few times. This chain uses TRBV10-3 with TRBJ2-7; weak D call: TRBD2 (6 bases). The germline gives CDR1 ENHRY, CDR2 SYGVKD. V lost 4 bases and J lost 2, with 15 bases in between. This CDR3 has 15 amino acids. This CDR3 is CAISGRESEPYEQYF. The CDR3 nucleotides are TGTGCCATCAGTGGGCGGGAATCGGAACCCTACGAGCAGTACTTC.

V and J are TRBV6-5 and TRBJ2-7, with 8 bases matching TRBD1. This CDR3 is built from 15 residues. Per germline, CDR1 MNHEY and CDR2 SVGAGI. V shed 5 bases, J shed 2 bases, and the junction held 8 bases outside the gene matches. The CDR3 region has the DNA TGTGCCAGCAGTCTATCCTCGGACAGGGCCTACGAGCAGTACTTC. It translates to CASSLSSDRAYEQYF.

CDR3 sequence reads: CASMDRDRGGGELFF. The CDR3 bases are TGTGCCAGCATGGACCGGGACAGAGGAGGCGGGGAGCTGTTTTTT. The V call is TRBV6-1, the J call TRBJ2-2; 7 bases agree with TRBD1. Germline V gives CDR1 MNHNS, CDR2 SASEGT. The CDR3 has 15 amino acids. The V segment lost 7 bases and the J segment 7 bases; nucleotides outside the gene matches: 12.

The chain has TRBV2 and TRBJ1-2; 9 bases align to TRBD1. With V trimmed by 4 bases and J by 7 bases, 16 bases remained unmatched. CDR1 is SNHLY, CDR2 FYNNEI, per germline. CDR3 length equals 17 residues. The CDR3 here is CASSGGQGNQAGFGYTF. For the CDR3, the DNA is TGTGCCAGCAGTGGTGGACAGGGGAACCAGGCCGGTTTTGGCTACACCTTC.

The chain carries TRBV6-5 and TRBJ1-2; weak D call: TRBD1 (5 bases). The V and J ends lost 2 bases and 4 bases respectively, with 11 bases between them. The CDR3 consists of 14 residues. In germline, CDR1 is MNHEY, CDR2 SVGAGI. The DNA of the CDR3 is TGTGCCAGCAGTTACACCCAGGGCAGCTATGGCTACACCTTC. Protein sequence: CASSYTQGSYGYTF.

The chain carries TRBV25-1 and TRBJ2-1; the D gene is possibly TRBD2 (5 bases). Per the germline V gene, CDR1 is MGHDK and CDR2 is SYGVNS. Trimming cost V 4 bases and J 6 bases, with 16 bases left between them. There are 15 residues in the CDR3. CDR3 region: CASSGFGRATNEQFF. The CDR3 DNA follows: TGTGCCAGCAGTGGGTTTGGGCGGGCCACCAATGAGCAGTTCTTC.

The chain is built from TRBV5-1 and TRBJ1-2, with TRBD1 as a possible D gene (5 bases). The CDR3 consists of 15 residues. V was cut by 4 bases and J by 4 bases, with 17 bases left in between. Germline V gene lookup returns CDR1 SGHRS and CDR2 YFSETQ. As DNA, the CDR3 is TGCGCCAGCAGCCCCCTGGCGCAGGGAGGCTATGGCTACACCTTC. This codes for CASSPLAQGGYGYTF.

A few counts support this clone. The chain joins TRBV5-5 to TRBJ1-2; TRBD1 matches at 11 bases. This CDR3 comprises 14 residues. V was clipped by 6 bases and J by 8 bases; unmatched bases: 9. The germline gives CDR1 SGHKS, CDR2 YYEKEE (reference sequence). The CDR3 coding sequence is TGTGCCAGCAACCCGGGACAGGGGGGAATCGGCTACACCTTC. Protein: CASNPGQGGIGYTF.

This clone has ten or more counts. The genes are TRBV6-7 and TRBJ1-1; 10 positions agree with TRBD1. TRBV6-7 has ORF status, its function being uncertain. The CDR3 is made up of 13 amino acids. V was clipped by 9 bases and J by 5 bases; unmatched bases: 6. The CDR3 bases are TGTGCCAGGCGGACAGGGGGGAGGACTGAAGCTTTCTTT. Translation gives CARRTGGRTEAFF.

This clone was picked up a small number of times. The rearrangement uses TRBV18 and TRBJ1-2; 7 positions match TRBD1. The V segment lost 4 bases and the J segment 2 bases; nucleotides outside the gene matches: 4. CDR3 length: 14 amino acids. Germline CDR1 KGHSH, CDR2 LQKENI. CDR3 protein: CASSRDRENYGYTF. The DNA of the CDR3 is TGTGCCAGCTCACGAGACAGGGAGAACTATGGCTACACCTTC.

Only one count was recorded for this clone. J is TRBJ2-7 and V is TRBV6-1; a weak D match, TRBD1 (5 bases). The V and J ends lost 10 bases and 5 bases respectively, with 12 bases between them. CDR3 length: 11 amino acids. Germline V lookup: CDR1 MNHNS, CDR2 SASEGT. The CDR3 spells CAIDRLNEQYF. The CDR3 DNA is TGTGCCATTGACAGACTCAACGAGCAGTACTTC.

This clone is a singleton in its sample. This chain connects TRBV6-5 to TRBJ1-2; 8 nucleotides align to TRBD1. Per the germline V gene, CDR1 is MNHEY and CDR2 is SVGAGI. The CDR3 length is 15 residues. Losses at the gene ends were 6 bases for V and 4 bases for J; bases not matched to a gene: 10. The CDR3 loop is CASSLNGQGSYGYTF. Written as DNA, the CDR3 is TGTGCCAGCAGCCTTAACGGACAGGGTTCCTATGGCTACACCTTC.

This clone was detected only a few times. V is TRBV4-3 and J is TRBJ1-6, with 7 bases identical to TRBD1. The CDR3 is made up of 15 amino acids. Germline V gives CDR1 LGHNA, CDR2 YSLEER. V lost 1 base to trimming and J lost 5 bases; unmatched junction nucleotides: 2. CDR3 in amino acids: CASSQGTGDNSPLHF. The CDR3 nucleotides are TGCGCCAGCAGCCAAGGGACAGGAGATAATTCACCCCTCCACTTT.

The chain links TRBV18 to TRBJ1-1, with TRBD1 matching 8 bases. V trimming: 2 bases; J trimming: 0 bases; junction bases outside the gene matches: 2. CDR1 is KGHSH and CDR2 is LQKENI in the germline V gene. The CDR3 consists of 15 residues. The DNA of the CDR3 is TGTGCCAGCTCACCATCGGACAGGGTGAACACTGAAGCTTTCTTT. This sequence encodes CASSPSDRVNTEAFF.

In its sample, this clone was seen once. V and J are TRBV2 and TRBJ1-1, with 11 bases aligning to TRBD1. V gave up 6 bases and J gave up 5 bases; unmatched junction bases: 5. This CDR3 region has 14 residues. Germline lookup yields CDR1 SNHLY and CDR2 FYNNEI. The CDR3 DNA sequence: TGTGCCAGCAGATCAGGACAGGGGGCGACTGAAGCTTTCTTT. This translates into CASRSGQGATEAFF.

This clone was picked up one time. V and J are TRBV27 and TRBJ1-3, with 7 bases matching TRBD1. The V gene end was trimmed by 0 bases and the J gene end by 2 bases; junction bases not matched to a gene: 4. The CDR3 runs to 16 residues. The germline V gene has CDR1 MNHEY and CDR2 SMNVEV (reference sequence). CDR3 coding DNA: TGTGCCAGCAGTTTATCCATGACAGGGCCTGGAAACACCATATATTTT. Translating it yields CASSLSMTGPGNTIYF.

This chain links TRBV18 with TRBJ1-1, with D possibly being TRBD1 (5 bases). Trimming took 8 bases from V and 1 from J, leaving 23 bases between them. The CDR3 runs 17 residues. Germline V CDR1 and CDR2: KGHSH, LQKENI. The CDR3 bases are TGTGCCAGCCTCTACCACCCGTTTAGGACACCGAACACTGAAGCTTTCTTT. This sequence encodes CASLYHPFRTPNTEAFF.

The gene calls are TRBV13 and TRBJ2-5, with a tentative D call TRBD2 (5 bases). The CDR3 has 14 residues. Germline assignment: CDR1 PRHDT and CDR2 FYEKMQ (reference sequence). V was clipped by 1 base and J by 6 bases, with 12 bases between them. The CDR3 sequence: CASSLEVSAKTQYF. The CDR3 DNA sequence: TGTGCCAGCAGCTTAGAGGTTAGCGCGAAGACCCAGTACTTC.

The chain recombines TRBV9 with TRBJ2-2; D may be TRBD1 (5 bases). The CDR3 runs 16 residues. Germline CDR1 reads SGDLS; CDR2 reads YYNGEE. V was cut by 0 bases and J by 1 base, with 10 bases left in between. The CDR3 region is CASSVVGRVNTGELFF. The CDR3 DNA reads as TGTGCCAGCAGCGTAGTGGGCAGGGTGAACACCGGGGAGCTGTTTTTT.

The chain joins TRBV27 to TRBJ1-2; maybe TRBD1 (5 bases). V dropped 6 bases and J dropped 7 bases, with 9 bases sitting between them. The CDR3 consists of 11 residues. The germline V gene encodes CDR1 MNHEY and CDR2 SMNVEV (reference sequence). CDR3 nucleotides: TGTGCCAGCAGGGACAAAGGTGGCTACACCTTC. Encoded protein: CASRDKGGYTF.

This clone was detected only a few times. CDR3 sequence reads: CASRGTGRASGYTF. CDR3 DNA sequence: TGTGCCAGCAGGGGGACAGGCCGGGCCTCTGGCTACACCTTC. This chain links TRBV2 with TRBJ1-2; 8 bases fit TRBD1. With V trimmed by 6 bases and J by 7 bases, 10 bases remained unmatched. The germline gives CDR1 SNHLY, CDR2 FYNNEI. The CDR3 is 14 amino acids.

V and J are TRBV4-1 and TRBJ1-2; a weak D match, TRBD1 (6 bases). CDR3 length: 16 residues. V lost 0 bases and J 5 bases, leaving 16 bases between the germline ends. The germline V gene encodes CDR1 MGHRA and CDR2 YSYEKL. The CDR3 loop reads CASSQEESQGTYGYTF. The CDR3 DNA reads TGCGCCAGCAGCCAAGAAGAGTCACAGGGAACATATGGCTACACCTTC.